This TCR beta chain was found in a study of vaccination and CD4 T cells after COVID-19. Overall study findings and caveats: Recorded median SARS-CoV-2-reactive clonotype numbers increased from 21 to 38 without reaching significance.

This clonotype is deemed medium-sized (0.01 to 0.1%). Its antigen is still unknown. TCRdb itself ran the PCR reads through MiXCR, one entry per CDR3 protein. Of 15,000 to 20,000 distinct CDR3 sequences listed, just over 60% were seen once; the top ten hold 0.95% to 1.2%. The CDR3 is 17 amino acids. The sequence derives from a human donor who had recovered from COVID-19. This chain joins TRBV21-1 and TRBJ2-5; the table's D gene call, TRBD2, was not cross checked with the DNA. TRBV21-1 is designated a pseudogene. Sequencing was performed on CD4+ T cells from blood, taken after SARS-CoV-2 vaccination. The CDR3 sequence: CASSKAPLAGAPETQYF. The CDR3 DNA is TGTGCCAGCAGCAAAGCCCCACTAGCGGGAGCCCCAGAGACCCAGTACTTC.